These T cell receptor beta chains were read from a single sample in a study of blood T cells in healthy people across ages. TCRdb used MiXCR to reprocess the 5' RACE reads, holding one entry per CDR3 protein. The sample includes about 1.1 million distinct CDR3 sequences, roughly two fifths of them seen just once. The sequenced sample consisted of blood. The source of these receptors is a man younger than 35 in good health. CDR3s include the opening cysteine and the closing phenylalanine or tryptophan. A D gene is named only where the DNA matches it firmly. Clone sizes are given selectively: once, few, many, or a class where the clone is expanded.

J gene: TRBJ1-1; clone size: NA; V gene: TRBV11-3; D gene: NA; CDR3 protein: CASSSSGQMNTEAFF; CDR3 DNA: TGTGCCAGCAGCTCTAGTGGACAGATGAACACTGAAGCTTTCTTT
J gene: TRBJ2-3; clone size: NA; V gene: TRBV12-3/TRBV12-4; D gene: TRBD2; CDR3 protein: CASSVMAGGTQYF; CDR3 DNA: TGTGCCAGCAGTGTAATGGCGGGGGGTACGCAGTATTTT
J gene: TRBJ2-3; clone size: NA; V gene: TRBV7-9; D gene: NA; CDR3 protein: CASRNRLADTQYF; CDR3 DNA: TGTGCCAGCAGGAACCGGTTGGCAGATACGCAGTATTTT
J gene: TRBJ1-2; clone size: few; V gene: TRBV5-1; D gene: NA; CDR3 protein: CASSLSLLYGYTF; CDR3 DNA: TGCGCCAGCAGCCTCAGTCTTCTCTATGGCTACACCTTC
J gene: TRBJ1-4; clone size: NA; V gene: TRBV20-1; D gene: NA; CDR3 protein: CSASGATNEKLFF; CDR3 DNA: TGCAGTGCTAGCGGTGCAACTAATGAAAAACTGTTTTTT
J gene: TRBJ2-1; clone size: NA; V gene: TRBV2; D gene: TRBD2; CDR3 protein: CANSELGLAGGYEQFF; CDR3 DNA: TGTGCCAACAGTGAACTAGGGCTAGCGGGGGGGTATGAGCAGTTCTTC
J gene: TRBJ1-1; clone size: NA; V gene: TRBV7-9; D gene: NA; CDR3 protein: CASSSQGRTVVNTEAFF; CDR3 DNA: TGTGCCAGCAGCTCACAAGGTCGGACTGTAGTGAACACTGAAGCTTTCTTT
J gene: TRBJ2-3; clone size: NA; V gene: TRBV9; D gene: NA; CDR3 protein: CASSATTGRLTDTQYF; CDR3 DNA: TGTGCCAGCAGCGCAACTACGGGCCGGCTAACAGATACGCAGTATTTT
J gene: TRBJ2-5; clone size: NA; V gene: TRBV24-1; D gene: NA; CDR3 protein: CATSDFRETQYF; CDR3 DNA: TGTGCCACCAGTGATTTCAGGGAGACCCAGTACTTC
J gene: TRBJ2-1; clone size: NA; V gene: TRBV20-1; D gene: NA; CDR3 protein: CSALPWGGSYEQFF; CDR3 DNA: TGCAGTGCTCTCCCCTGGGGCGGTTCCTACGAGCAGTTCTTC
J gene: TRBJ1-1; clone size: many; V gene: TRBV18; D gene: NA; CDR3 protein: CASSPQGRDTEAFF; CDR3 DNA: TGTGCCAGCTCACCCCAGGGAAGGGACACTGAAGCTTTCTTT
J gene: TRBJ2-1; clone size: few; V gene: TRBV5-3; D gene: NA; CDR3 protein: CARSTRTPYNEQFF; CDR3 DNA: TGTGCCAGAAGCACGAGGACACCCTACAATGAGCAGTTCTTC
J gene: TRBJ1-5; clone size: NA; V gene: TRBV2; D gene: NA; CDR3 protein: CASSEGQALNQPQHF; CDR3 DNA: TGTGCCAGCAGTGAGGGGCAGGCACTCAATCAGCCCCAGCATTTT
J gene: TRBJ1-1; clone size: NA; V gene: TRBV6-2/TRBV6-3; D gene: NA; CDR3 protein: CASRKPDRILFMNTEAFF; CDR3 DNA: TGTGCCAGCAGAAAACCTGACAGGATCCTCTTTATGAACACTGAAGCTTTCTTT
J gene: TRBJ2-5; clone size: NA; V gene: TRBV12-3/TRBV12-4; D gene: NA; CDR3 protein: CASSFINSKETQYF; CDR3 DNA: TGTGCCAGCAGTTTCATAAACTCGAAAGAGACCCAGTACTTC
J gene: TRBJ2-5; clone size: NA; V gene: TRBV4-2; D gene: NA; CDR3 protein: CASSLSRSLETRETQYF; CDR3 DNA: TGTGCCAGCAGCCTTTCTCGGTCTCTAGAAACTCGGGAGACCCAGTACTTC
J gene: TRBJ2-7; clone size: few; V gene: TRBV20-1; D gene: NA; CDR3 protein: CSAPDPGASYEQYF; CDR3 DNA: TGCAGTGCTCCCGATCCGGGAGCCTCTTACGAGCAGTACTTC
J gene: TRBJ2-2; clone size: NA; V gene: TRBV4-3; D gene: TRBD1; CDR3 protein: CASSPYRQGTGELFF; CDR3 DNA: TGCGCCAGCAGTCCCTACCGACAGGGTACCGGGGAGCTGTTTTTT
J gene: TRBJ2-5; clone size: few; V gene: TRBV12-5; D gene: NA; CDR3 protein: CASGLDPGQETQYF; CDR3 DNA: TGTGCTAGTGGTTTGGATCCAGGACAAGAGACCCAGTACTTC
J gene: TRBJ1-5; clone size: few; V gene: TRBV6-2/TRBV6-3; D gene: TRBD1; CDR3 protein: CASSWGLTGGGNQPQHF; CDR3 DNA: TGTGCCAGCAGCTGGGGACTTACAGGGGGCGGCAATCAGCCCCAGCATTTT
J gene: TRBJ1-1; clone size: many; V gene: TRBV27; D gene: NA; CDR3 protein: CASSLDGAQAFF; CDR3 DNA: TGTGCCAGCAGTTTAGATGGGGCCCAAGCTTTCTTT
J gene: TRBJ2-3; clone size: few; V gene: TRBV20-1; D gene: TRBD1; CDR3 protein: CSATNRDRGPTDTQYF; CDR3 DNA: TGCAGTGCCACAAACCGGGACAGGGGACCCACAGATACGCAGTATTTT
J gene: TRBJ1-5; clone size: NA; V gene: TRBV5-1; D gene: TRBD1; CDR3 protein: CASRAGTANNQLQHF; CDR3 DNA: TGCGCCAGCAGAGCCGGGACAGCAAACAATCAGCTCCAGCATTTT
J gene: TRBJ1-1; clone size: many; V gene: TRBV20-1; D gene: NA; CDR3 protein: CSARDARTVSNTEAFF; CDR3 DNA: TGCAGTGCTAGAGATGCCCGGACAGTCTCGAACACTGAAGCTTTCTTT
J gene: TRBJ2-5; clone size: NA; V gene: TRBV3-1; D gene: TRBD2; CDR3 protein: CASSLASGGINEQYF; CDR3 DNA: TGTGCCAGCAGCCTGGCTAGCGGGGGAATTAATGAGCAGTACTTC
J gene: TRBJ2-5; clone size: NA; V gene: TRBV20-1; D gene: NA; CDR3 protein: CSAIIPGRDQETQYF; CDR3 DNA: TGCAGTGCTATCATCCCTGGACGGGACCAAGAGACCCAGTACTTC
J gene: TRBJ1-5; clone size: few; V gene: TRBV4-2; D gene: NA; CDR3 protein: CASSQEGQKRQPQHF; CDR3 DNA: TGTGCCAGCAGCCAAGAAGGGCAGAAGAGGCAGCCCCAGCATTTT
J gene: TRBJ1-1; clone size: NA; V gene: TRBV12-3/TRBV12-4; D gene: NA; CDR3 protein: CASSSDTEITEAFF; CDR3 DNA: TGTGCCAGCAGCTCGGACACTGAAATCACTGAAGCTTTCTTT
J gene: TRBJ2-1; clone size: many; V gene: TRBV10-3; D gene: NA; CDR3 protein: CAIGISGEQFF; CDR3 DNA: TGTGCCATCGGAATTAGTGGTGAGCAGTTCTTC
J gene: TRBJ1-4; clone size: NA; V gene: TRBV20-1; D gene: NA; CDR3 protein: CSDPGVATNEKLFF; CDR3 DNA: TGCAGCGACCCCGGGGTTGCAACTAATGAAAAACTGTTTTTT
J gene: TRBJ1-1; clone size: NA; V gene: TRBV15; D gene: NA; CDR3 protein: CATSTSVNTEAFF; CDR3 DNA: TGTGCCACCAGCACCTCCGTGAACACTGAAGCTTTCTTT
J gene: TRBJ2-3; clone size: NA; V gene: TRBV7-2; D gene: TRBD2; CDR3 protein: CASSSGTSGAGGNTQYF; CDR3 DNA: TGTGCCAGCAGCTCAGGGACTAGCGGGGCGGGGGGAAATACGCAGTATTTT
J gene: TRBJ1-4; clone size: NA; V gene: TRBV4-1; D gene: NA; CDR3 protein: CASSQVGVATRGLFF; CDR3 DNA: TGCGCCAGCAGCCAAGTCGGGGTGGCGACGAGGGGGCTGTTTTTT
J gene: TRBJ1-5; clone size: NA; V gene: TRBV20-1; D gene: NA; CDR3 protein: CSASGFQNQPQHF; CDR3 DNA: TGCAGTGCTAGTGGATTTCAAAATCAGCCCCAGCATTTT
J gene: TRBJ1-5; clone size: NA; V gene: TRBV11-2; D gene: TRBD1; CDR3 protein: CASSLPQRTDRISNQPQHF; CDR3 DNA: TGTGCCAGCAGCTTACCCCAGAGGACGGACAGGATTAGCAATCAGCCCCAGCATTTT
J gene: TRBJ1-5; clone size: NA; V gene: TRBV5-1; D gene: TRBD1; CDR3 protein: CASSLEGQPTDSNQPQHF; CDR3 DNA: TGCGCCAGCAGCTTGGAGGGACAGCCAACCGATAGCAATCAGCCCCAGCATTTT
J gene: TRBJ2-1; clone size: NA; V gene: TRBV2; D gene: NA; CDR3 protein: CASSEQGIEQFF; CDR3 DNA: TGTGCCAGCAGTGAACAGGGTATTGAGCAGTTCTTC
J gene: TRBJ2-3; clone size: NA; V gene: TRBV28; D gene: TRBD1; CDR3 protein: CASSFTGGRSTDTQYF; CDR3 DNA: TGTGCCAGCAGTTTTACAGGGGGCAGAAGCACAGATACGCAGTATTTT
J gene: TRBJ2-1; clone size: NA; V gene: TRBV7-2; D gene: NA; CDR3 protein: CASSTPRNEQFF; CDR3 DNA: TGTGCCAGCAGCACACCGCGGAATGAGCAGTTCTTC
J gene: TRBJ1-6; clone size: NA; V gene: TRBV5-1; D gene: NA; CDR3 protein: CASRSGSTSSYNSPLHF; CDR3 DNA: TGCGCCAGCAGGTCCGGATCTACGAGCTCCTATAATTCACCCCTCCACTTT
J gene: TRBJ1-1; clone size: NA; V gene: TRBV28; D gene: TRBD1; CDR3 protein: CASGYRRQGLLLNTEAFF; CDR3 DNA: TGTGCCAGCGGCTACCGGCGACAGGGTCTTTTGTTGAACACTGAAGCTTTCTTT
J gene: TRBJ2-3; clone size: NA; V gene: TRBV11-3; D gene: TRBD2; CDR3 protein: CASSRLAGDTDAQYF; CDR3 DNA: TGTGCCAGCAGCCGACTAGCGGGGGACACAGATGCGCAGTATTTT
J gene: TRBJ1-4; clone size: NA; V gene: TRBV7-2; D gene: NA; CDR3 protein: CASSDSNNEKLFF; CDR3 DNA: TGTGCCAGCAGCGACAGTAATAATGAAAAACTGTTTTTT
J gene: TRBJ2-3; clone size: few; V gene: TRBV7-8; D gene: TRBD1; CDR3 protein: CASSFVGTGQPDTQYF; CDR3 DNA: TGTGCCAGCAGCTTCGTAGGGACAGGGCAGCCAGATACGCAGTATTTT